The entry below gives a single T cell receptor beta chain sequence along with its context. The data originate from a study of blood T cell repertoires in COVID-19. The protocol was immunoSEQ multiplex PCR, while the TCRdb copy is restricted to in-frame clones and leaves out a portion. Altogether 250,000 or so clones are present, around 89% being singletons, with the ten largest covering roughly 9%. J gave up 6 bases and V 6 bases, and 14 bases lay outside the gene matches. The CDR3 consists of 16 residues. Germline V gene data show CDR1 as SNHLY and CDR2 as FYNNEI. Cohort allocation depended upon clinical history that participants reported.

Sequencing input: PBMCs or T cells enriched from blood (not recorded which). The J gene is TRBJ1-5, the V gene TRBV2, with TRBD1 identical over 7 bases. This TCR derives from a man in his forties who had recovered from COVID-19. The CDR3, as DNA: TGTGCCAGCAGCGAGGGGCCCGACAGGGTTGGTCAGCCCCAGCATTTT. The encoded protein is CASSEGPDRVGQPQHF. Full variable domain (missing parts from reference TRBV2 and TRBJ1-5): EPEVTQTPSHQVTQMGQEVILRCVPISNHLYFYWYRQILGQKVEFLVSFYNNEISEKSEIFDDQFSVERPDGSNFTLKIRSTKLEDSAMYFCASSEGPDRVGQPQHFGDGTRLSIL.